This entry describes one T cell receptor (beta chain). Antigen unknown. The sample comes from a study of cytomegalovirus exposure and HLA in healthy donors. Study observations and caveats: Across all donors, roughly uniform sequencing depth was an assumption of the presence/absence analyses. TCR beta chains numbering 164 were designated cytomegalovirus-associated. Cytomegalovirus status was reportedly diagnosed by the classifier with high specificity and sensitivity. Data from an earlier analysis indicated that most TCR beta V segments were productive either about 90% or about 30% of the time.

The V gene lost 4 bases and the J gene lost 0 bases, with 13 bases spanning the gap. This CDR3 comprises 16 residues. The germline V gene encodes CDR1 MNHNS and CDR2 SASEGT. The PCR employed 60 Vbeta primers together with 13 Jbeta primers. The repertoire was sequenced with immunoSEQ multiplex PCR; TCRdb's copy has only in-frame clones and lacks some. The sample records 140,000 to 150,000 clones, approximately 80% being singletons. Sequenced input: PBMCs. The receptor was isolated from a woman aged 40 to 50 in good health and CMV-seropositive. The chain uses TRBV6-1 and TRBJ1-5, with a tentative D call TRBD1 (6 bases). Here the CDR3 reads CASSVRGQYSNQPQHF. CDR3 DNA sequence: TGTGCCAGCAGTGTTCGTGGACAGTATAGCAATCAGCCCCAGCATTTT.